These 27 T cell receptor beta chains were sequenced from one sample in a study of shared T cell receptors in the human thymus. Sequencing used immunoSEQ multiplex PCR; TCRdb keeps in-frame clones, though not all of them. The data show fewer than 700,000 clones, over 75% seen once. The same data also went into a second study, on human thymus T cells.

The specimen sequenced was thymocytes. These receptors came from a boy younger than two with a congenital heart defect.

The chain couples TRBV5-5 to TRBJ1-1; TRBD1 aligns across 10 bases. The ends lost 7 bases at V and 1 base at J; junction bases unmatched: 10. The CDR3 has 16 amino acids. Germline loops: CDR1 SGHKS, CDR2 YYEKEE (reference sequence). The CDR3 reads CASERDRGPGNTEAFF. For the CDR3, the DNA is TGTGCCAGCGAAAGAGACAGGGGGCCAGGGAACACTGAAGCTTTCTTT.

The J gene is TRBJ2-1, the V gene TRBV7-9, with TRBD2 matching 8 bases. Germline V gene lookup returns CDR1 SEHNR and CDR2 FQNEAQ (reference sequence). This CDR3 comprises 14 residues. With 5 bases clipped from V and 5 bases from J, the junction kept 5 bases outside the gene matches. The CDR3 loop is CASSPSGSHNEQFF. Written as DNA, the CDR3 is TGTGCCAGCAGCCCTAGCGGGTCTCACAATGAGCAGTTCTTC.

This sequence joins TRBV19 and TRBJ2-2; TRBD1 matches at 10 bases. The junction had 8 bases not matched to a gene; V was cut back by 6 bases and J by 4 bases. The CDR3 is 16 residues long. Per germline, CDR1 LNHDA and CDR2 SQIVND (reference sequence). The CDR3 protein is CASSPGQGTSTGELFF. CDR3 bases: TGTGCCAGTAGCCCGGGACAGGGGACCTCCACCGGGGAGCTGTTTTTT.

The V call is TRBV19, the J call TRBJ1-5; TRBD1 is a possible D gene (6 bases). V was clipped by 0 bases and J by 0 bases, with 12 bases between them. This CDR3 is built from 17 residues. Per the germline V gene, CDR1 is LNHDA and CDR2 is SQIVND (reference sequence). This chain's CDR3 is CASSIDRGGGSNQPQHF. DNA of the CDR3: TGTGCCAGTAGTATAGACAGGGGTGGGGGTAGCAATCAGCCCCAGCATTTT.

This chain links TRBV25-1 with TRBJ2-3; TRBD2 matches at 7 bases. The length of the CDR3 is 18 residues. CDR1 and CDR2 (germline): MGHDK, SYGVNS. Losses at the gene ends were 1 base for V and 0 bases for J; bases not matched to a gene: 10. Here the CDR3 reads CASSESPSERGSTDTQYF. The CDR3 nucleotides read TGTGCCAGCAGTGAATCCCCCTCCGAGCGGGGTAGCACAGATACGCAGTATTTT. Full variable domain (remainder filled in from reference TRBV25-1 and TRBJ2-3): EADIYQTPRYLVIGTGKKITLECSQTMGHDKMYWYQQDPGMELHLIHYSYGVNSTEKGDLSSESTVSRIRTEHFPLTLESARPSHTSQYLCASSESPSERGSTDTQYFGPGTRLTVL.

This clone has a single count. The CDR3 here is CASSETGGTETQYF. The CDR3, as DNA: TGTGCCAGCAGTGAAACGGGGGGGACTGAGACCCAGTACTTC. This chain connects TRBV2 to TRBJ2-5, with 8 bases identical to TRBD2. Losses at the gene ends were 2 bases for V and 5 bases for J; bases not matched to a gene: 4. This CDR3 spans 14 amino acids. CDR1 SNHLY and CDR2 FYNNEI come from the germline V gene.

The chain joins TRBV12-5 to TRBJ2-1; the match to TRBD2 covers 10 bases. Germline CDR1 LGHNT, CDR2 FRNRAP. The J segment lost 6 bases and the V segment lost 5 bases, leaving 7 bases of the junction unmatched. The CDR3 spans 15 residues. CDR3 sequence (DNA): TGTGCTAGTGGTCTGACTAGCGGGCTTTTCAATGAGCAGTTCTTC. Translated: CASGLTSGLFNEQFF.

The chain joins TRBV18 to TRBJ1-1, with 9 positions matching TRBD1. Germline V gene sequence: CDR1 KGHSH, CDR2 LQKENI. Losses at the gene ends were 3 bases for V and 7 bases for J; bases not matched to a gene: 18. The CDR3 is 18 residues long. The CDR3 sequence is CASSPPISGTGSAGEAFF. The CDR3 DNA sequence: TGTGCCAGCTCACCGCCCATCTCCGGGACAGGGTCGGCAGGTGAAGCTTTCTTT. Combining the CDR3 with reference TRBV18 and TRBJ1-1 gives the whole variable domain NAGVMQNPRHLVRRRGQEARLRCSPMKGHSHVYWYRQLPEEGLKFMVYLQKENIIDESGMPKERFSAEFPKEGPSILRIQQVVRGDSAAYFCASSPPISGTGSAGEAFFGQGTRLTVV.

The CDR3 loop reads CASSQDRRSLGYEQYF. In DNA form, the CDR3 reads TGCGCCAGCAGCCAAGATCGGCGGAGTCTTGGCTACGAGCAGTACTTC. The chain combines TRBV4-3 with TRBJ2-7; D unclear. The CDR3 runs 16 residues. The V gene's germline CDR1 is LGHNA and CDR2 YSLEER. V lost 0 bases and J 3 bases, leaving 15 bases between the germline ends.

This chain links TRBV4-2 with TRBJ1-1, with 7 bases identical to TRBD1. The CDR3 covers 18 residues. The germline CDR1 and CDR2 sequences are LGHNA and YNFKEQ. Trimming cost V 0 bases and J 3 bases; bases outside gene matches: 13. This CDR3 is CASSQEMCIDRADTEAFF. For the CDR3, the DNA is TGTGCCAGCAGCCAAGAAATGTGCATAGACAGGGCAGACACTGAAGCTTTCTTT.

The V call is TRBV18, the J call TRBJ2-7, with 7 bases that match TRBD1. The CDR3 is made up of 15 amino acids. Germline V CDR1 and CDR2: KGHSH, LQKENI. Trimming removed 0 bases from V and 3 bases from J; junction bases left unmatched: 5. This chain's CDR3 is CASSPPGDRVYEQYF. Written as DNA, the CDR3 is TGTGCCAGCTCACCACCCGGGGACAGAGTCTACGAGCAGTACTTC. The full variable domain, its missing parts supplied by reference TRBV18 and TRBJ2-7, is NAGVMQNPRHLVRRRGQEARLRCSPMKGHSHVYWYRQLPEEGLKFMVYLQKENIIDESGMPKERFSAEFPKEGPSILRIQQVVRGDSAAYFCASSPPGDRVYEQYFGPGTRLTVT.

V is TRBV7-2 and J is TRBJ2-7; 10 bases line up with TRBD2. From germline, CDR1 is SGHTA and CDR2 FQGNSA. The CDR3 extends over 16 amino acids. Germline trimming cut 1 base from V and 5 bases from J; bases unmatched to any gene: 8. CDR3 region: CASSLVGLAGDDEQYF. CDR3 in DNA: TGTGCCAGCAGCTTAGTAGGCCTAGCGGGAGACGACGAGCAGTACTTC.

The rearrangement joins TRBV29-1 to TRBJ2-5, with 7 nucleotides matching TRBD1. The germline gives CDR1 SQVTM, CDR2 ANQGSEA. J lost 5 bases, V lost 2 bases, and 5 bases had no gene match. This CDR3 is built from 13 residues. The CDR3 DNA reads as TGCAGCGTTGAACCGTCCAGGGGGGAGACCCAGTACTTC. Translated, it gives CSVEPSRGETQYF.

This chain joins TRBV7-2 and TRBJ2-7; 9 positions agree with TRBD2. The CDR3 loop spans 16 amino acids. CDR1 is SGHTA and CDR2 is FQGNSA in the germline V gene. Trimming cost V 3 bases and J 6 bases; bases outside gene matches: 12. The CDR3 loop reads CASSFSVGGRAVEQYF. For the CDR3, the DNA is TGTGCCAGCAGCTTTAGCGTAGGCGGGAGGGCCGTCGAGCAGTACTTC.

This rearrangement joins TRBV10-2 to TRBJ2-7; a possible D gene is TRBD2 (5 bases). Germline V lookup: CDR1 WSHSY, CDR2 SAAADI. The CDR3 consists of 15 residues. Trimming took off 4 bases at V and 0 bases at J, with 13 bases between the two ends. This chain's CDR3 is CASSALREGSYEQYF. As DNA, the CDR3 is TGCGCCAGCAGTGCTCTCCGGGAAGGCTCCTACGAGCAGTACTTC.

The chain carries TRBV4-1 and TRBJ2-1; weak D call: TRBD1 (6 bases). The CDR3 loop spans 20 amino acids. Germline V CDR1 and CDR2: MGHRA, YSYEKL. Between the trimmed V and J ends, which lost 0 bases and 7 bases, there was a span of 28 bases. The CDR3 sequence is CASSQEGGRGVPGPKNEQFF. CDR3 nucleotides: TGCGCCAGCAGCCAAGAAGGCGGCAGGGGAGTGCCGGGACCGAAGAATGAGCAGTTCTTC.

V usage is TRBV6-6 and J usage is TRBJ2-7; 10 nucleotides match TRBD1. Germline values: CDR1 MNHNY, CDR2 SVGAGI (reference sequence). CDR3 size: 15 residues. V gave up 6 bases and J gave up 5 bases; unmatched junction bases: 10. The CDR3 loop is CASSPHRDRGHEQYF. CDR3 sequence (DNA): TGTGCCAGCAGCCCCCACCGGGACAGGGGCCACGAGCAGTACTTC.

The chain carries TRBV15 and TRBJ2-7, with 7 positions matching TRBD1. Germline V gives CDR1 LNHNV, CDR2 YYDKDF (reference sequence). This CDR3 contains 16 residues. Unmatched junction bases numbered 8, after V lost 1 base and J lost 2 bases. The CDR3 loop is CATSRGKPTGTYEQYF. The CDR3, as DNA: TGTGCCACCAGCAGAGGAAAACCGACAGGGACCTACGAGCAGTACTTC.

This clone turned up a few times. This chain joins TRBV5-1 and TRBJ2-5, with TRBD1 matching over 7 bases. The CDR3 runs 16 residues. V gave up 6 bases and J gave up 0 bases; unmatched junction bases: 11. Looked up from germline, CDR1 is SGHRS and CDR2 is YFSETQ. The CDR3 DNA reads as TGCGCCAGCATGTTGGGACAGACAAGGCACCAAGAGACCCAGTACTTC. As protein: CASMLGQTRHQETQYF.

V usage is TRBV2 and J usage is TRBJ2-7; 9 nucleotides match TRBD1. V was pared by 2 bases and J by 2 bases, with 7 bases of the junction left unmatched. In germline, CDR1 is SNHLY, CDR2 FYNNEI. CDR3 length equals 16 residues. CDR3: CASSESTGGLTYEQYF. CDR3 DNA sequence: TGTGCCAGCAGTGAATCCACAGGGGGCCTCACCTACGAGCAGTACTTC.

The chain recombines TRBV6-6 with TRBJ2-7, with 15 bases matching TRBD2. The CDR3 runs to 15 residues. The V segment lost 4 bases and the J segment 6 bases; nucleotides outside the gene matches: 4. CDR1 is MNHNY, CDR2 SVGAGI, per germline (reference sequence). CDR3: CASSSGLAGGIEQYF. CDR3 coding DNA: TGTGCCAGCAGTTCCGGACTAGCGGGAGGGATCGAGCAGTACTTC.

In this sample, this clone turned up once. The V gene is TRBV7-8, the J gene TRBJ1-5; a weak D match, TRBD1 (5 bases). Germline CDR1 and CDR2: SGHVS and FQNEAQ. V lost 5 bases, J lost 2 bases, and 19 bases lay in between. The CDR3 runs 17 residues. The CDR3 protein is CASSTPRGKMGNQPQHF. CDR3 DNA: TGTGCCAGCAGCACCCCCCGGGGGAAGATGGGCAATCAGCCCCAGCATTTT.

The genes are TRBV13 and TRBJ2-7; 9 bases line up with TRBD2. The CDR3 sequence is 17 residues long. CDR1 is PRHDT and CDR2 is FYEKMQ in the germline V gene (reference sequence). V was clipped by 0 bases and J by 5 bases; unmatched bases: 11. The CDR3 nucleotides are TGTGCCAGCAGCTTAGGCCGATCCCGGCGGGAGGGGGACGAGCAGTACTTC. This codes for CASSLGRSRREGDEQYF. Full variable domain (outside the CDR3, taken from reference TRBV13 and TRBJ2-7): AAGVIQSPRHLIKEKRETATLKCYPIPRHDTVYWYQQGPGQDPQFLISFYEKMQSDKGSIPDRFSAQQFSDYHSELNMSSLELGDSALYFCASSLGRSRREGDEQYFGPGTRLTVT.

The CDR3 nucleotides read TGTGCCAGCAGCAAAGCCCCCCTTGGGGAGCGGGAGGGCCAGATGGCCGAGCAGTACTTC. Protein product: CASSKAPLGEREGQMAEQYF. The chain has TRBV21-1 and TRBJ2-7; TRBD2 reflects the table's D call only, with no check against the DNA. TRBV21-1 is an annotated pseudogene. This CDR3 region has 20 residues.

V usage is TRBV25-1 and J usage is TRBJ2-1; D not certain. V was shortened by 4 bases and J by 9 bases, with 7 bases between the two germline ends. The germline gives CDR1 MGHDK, CDR2 SYGVNS. The CDR3 is made up of 11 amino acids. The CDR3 coding sequence is TGTGCCAGCAGTGTGGCTGTTGAGCAGTTCTTC. It encodes CASSVAVEQFF.

The V call is TRBV5-6, the J call TRBJ2-7; weak D call: TRBD1 (7 bases). V was cut by 5 bases and J by 4 bases, with 22 bases left in between. The germline V gene encodes CDR1 SGHDT and CDR2 YYEEEE. This CDR3 is built from 16 residues. The CDR3 reads CASRPWGEDRPYEQYF. The CDR3 bases are TGTGCCAGCAGGCCTTGGGGGGAGGACAGGCCGTACGAGCAGTACTTC.

The rearrangement uses TRBV10-1 and TRBJ2-3, with a weak D call TRBD1 (6 bases). Trimming shortened V by 6 bases and J by 8 bases, and 18 bases separated the two germline ends. The CDR3 sequence is 14 residues long. Germline assignment: CDR1 WNHNN and CDR2 SYGVQD (reference sequence). The CDR3 spells CASREETGGGTQYF. CDR3 DNA sequence: TGCGCCAGCAGGGAGGAGACAGGTGGTGGTACGCAGTATTTT.